The source of this TCR beta chain is a study of OX40 agonist ivuxolimab in advanced cancers. Trimming pared 3 bases from V and 9 bases from J, leaving 15 bases between. Germline lookup yields CDR1 MNHNS and CDR2 SASEGT. The CDR3 has 14 residues. Method: immunoSEQ multiplex PCR; TCRdb's copy keeps in-frame clones and lacks some. The repertoire holds 70,000 to 75,000 clones, with roughly 78% as singletons. This clone was seen only once. The source of this sequence is an adult with an advanced solid tumor such as melanoma, head and neck, liver or kidney cancer. The gene calls are TRBV6-1 and TRBJ2-1; no reliable D call. Sequenced material: CD4+ or CD8+ T cells sorted from blood, taken in a trial of the OX40 agonist ivuxolimab. The CDR3 DNA is TGTGCCAGCAGTGATAGAATCCCCACGGGTGAGCAGTTCTTC. Its translation: CASSDRIPTGEQFF.